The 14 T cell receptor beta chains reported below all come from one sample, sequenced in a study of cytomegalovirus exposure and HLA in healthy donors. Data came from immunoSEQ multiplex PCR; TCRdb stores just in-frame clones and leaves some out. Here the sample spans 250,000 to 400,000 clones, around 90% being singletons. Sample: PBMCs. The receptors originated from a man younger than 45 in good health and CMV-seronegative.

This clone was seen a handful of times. CDR3: CASSLRAGGYETQYF. In DNA form, the CDR3 reads TGTGCCAGCAGCCTAAGAGCGGGGGGCTATGAGACCCAGTACTTC. This chain joins TRBV7-9 and TRBJ2-5; TRBD2 matches 9 bases. From germline, CDR1 is SEHNR and CDR2 FQNEAQ (reference sequence). The CDR3 runs to 15 residues. Losses at the gene ends were 5 bases for V and 5 bases for J; bases not matched to a gene: 9.

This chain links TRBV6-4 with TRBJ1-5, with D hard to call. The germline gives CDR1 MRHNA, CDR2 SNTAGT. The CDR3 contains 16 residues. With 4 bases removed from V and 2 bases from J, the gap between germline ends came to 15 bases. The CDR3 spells CASSGNSLLGNQPQHF. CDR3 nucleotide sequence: TGTGCCAGCAGTGGTAATTCACTGTTGGGCAATCAGCCCCAGCATTTT.

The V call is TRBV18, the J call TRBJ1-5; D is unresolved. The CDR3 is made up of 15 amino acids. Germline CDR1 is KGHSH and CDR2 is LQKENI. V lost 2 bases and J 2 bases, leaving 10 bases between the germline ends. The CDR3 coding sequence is TGTGCCAGCTCACCAGAGGGTTGGGGCAATCAGCCCCAGCATTTT. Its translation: CASSPEGWGNQPQHF.

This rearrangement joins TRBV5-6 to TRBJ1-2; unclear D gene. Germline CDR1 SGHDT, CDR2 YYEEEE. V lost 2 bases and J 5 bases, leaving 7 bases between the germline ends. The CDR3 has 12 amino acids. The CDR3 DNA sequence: TGTGCCAGCAGCTTAGAGGTGTATGGCTACACCTTC. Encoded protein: CASSLEVYGYTF.

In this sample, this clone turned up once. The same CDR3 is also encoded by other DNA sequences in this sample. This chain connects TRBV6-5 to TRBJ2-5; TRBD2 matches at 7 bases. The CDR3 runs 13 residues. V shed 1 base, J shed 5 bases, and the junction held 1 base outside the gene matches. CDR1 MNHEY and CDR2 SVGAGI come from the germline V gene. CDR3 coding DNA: TGTGCCAGCAGTTACTTGGGGGGGGAGACCCAGTACTTC. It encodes CASSYLGGETQYF.

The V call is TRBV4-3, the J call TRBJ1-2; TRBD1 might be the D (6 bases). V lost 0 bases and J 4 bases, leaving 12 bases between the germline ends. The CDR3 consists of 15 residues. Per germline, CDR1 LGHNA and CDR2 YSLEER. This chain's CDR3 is CASSQDEQGSYGYTF. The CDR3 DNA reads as TGCGCCAGCAGCCAAGATGAACAGGGATCCTATGGCTACACCTTC.

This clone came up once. The CDR3 DNA reads as TGTGCCAGCAGCTCGTCTCGGGGTCTAGCTTTCTTT. Translation: CASSSSRGLAFF. This rearrangement joins TRBV7-8 to TRBJ1-1; no clear D gene. Germline assignment: CDR1 SGHVS and CDR2 FQNEAQ. V was shortened by 4 bases and J by 10 bases, with 13 bases between the two germline ends. This CDR3 has 12 amino acids.

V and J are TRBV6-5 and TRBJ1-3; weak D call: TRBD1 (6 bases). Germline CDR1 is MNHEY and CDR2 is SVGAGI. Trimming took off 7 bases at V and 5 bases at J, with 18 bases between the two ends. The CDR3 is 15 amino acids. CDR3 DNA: TGTGCCAGCAAACCAGAGGGGGATGTAAGAAACACCATATATTTT. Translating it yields CASKPEGDVRNTIYF.

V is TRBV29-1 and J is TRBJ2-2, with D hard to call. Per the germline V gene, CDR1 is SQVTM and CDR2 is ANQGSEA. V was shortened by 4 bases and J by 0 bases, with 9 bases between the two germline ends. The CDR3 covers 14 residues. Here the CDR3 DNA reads TGCAGCGTTGGTAGTGTCGCGAACACCGGGGAGCTGTTTTTT. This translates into CSVGSVANTGELFF.

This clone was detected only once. The CDR3 region is CASSIGQGIYEQYF. The CDR3 DNA sequence: TGTGCCAGTAGTATTGGACAGGGTATATACGAGCAGTACTTC. This rearrangement joins TRBV19 to TRBJ2-7; 8 bases map to TRBD1. This CDR3 contains 14 residues. Germline CDR1 LNHDA, CDR2 SQIVND (reference sequence). V lost 3 bases, J lost 4 bases, and 5 bases stayed unmatched.

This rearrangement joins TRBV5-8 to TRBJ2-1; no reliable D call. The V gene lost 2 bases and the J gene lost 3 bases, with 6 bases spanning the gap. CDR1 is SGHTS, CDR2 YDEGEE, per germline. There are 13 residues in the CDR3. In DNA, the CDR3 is TGTGCCAGCAGCTTAACAGACTACAATGAGCAGTTCTTC. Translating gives CASSLTDYNEQFF.

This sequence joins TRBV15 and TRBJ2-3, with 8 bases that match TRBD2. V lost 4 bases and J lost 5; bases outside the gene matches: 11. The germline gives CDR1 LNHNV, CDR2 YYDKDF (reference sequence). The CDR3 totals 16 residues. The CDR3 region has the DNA TGTGCCACCAGCACTTTAGCGGGGAGGGTGGAAGATACGCAGTATTTT. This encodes CATSTLAGRVEDTQYF.

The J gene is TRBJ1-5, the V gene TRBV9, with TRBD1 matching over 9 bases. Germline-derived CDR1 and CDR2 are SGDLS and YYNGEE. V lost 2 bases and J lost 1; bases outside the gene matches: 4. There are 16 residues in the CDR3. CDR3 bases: TGTGCCAGCAGCGTCGGGACAGGGCTGAGCAATCAGCCCCAGCATTTT. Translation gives CASSVGTGLSNQPQHF.

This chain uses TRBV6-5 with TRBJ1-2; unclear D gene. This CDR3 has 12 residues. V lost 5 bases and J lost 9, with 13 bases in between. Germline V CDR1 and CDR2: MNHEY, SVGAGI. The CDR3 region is CASSETLDRYTF. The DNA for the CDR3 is TGTGCCAGCAGTGAGACATTGGATCGCTACACCTTC.